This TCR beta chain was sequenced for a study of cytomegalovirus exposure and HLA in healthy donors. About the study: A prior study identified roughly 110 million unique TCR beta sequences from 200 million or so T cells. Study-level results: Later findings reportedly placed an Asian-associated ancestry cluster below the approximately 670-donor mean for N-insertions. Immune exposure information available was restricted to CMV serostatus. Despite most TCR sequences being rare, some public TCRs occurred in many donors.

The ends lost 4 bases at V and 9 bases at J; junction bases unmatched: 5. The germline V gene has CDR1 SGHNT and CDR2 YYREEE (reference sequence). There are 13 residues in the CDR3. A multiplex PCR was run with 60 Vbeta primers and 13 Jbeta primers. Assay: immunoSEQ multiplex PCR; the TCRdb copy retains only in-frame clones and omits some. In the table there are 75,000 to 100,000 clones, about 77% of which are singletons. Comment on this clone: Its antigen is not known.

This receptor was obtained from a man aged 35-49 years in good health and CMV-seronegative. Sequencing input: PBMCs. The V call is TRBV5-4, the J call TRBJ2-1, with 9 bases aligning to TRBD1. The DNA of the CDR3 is TGTGCCAGCAGCACGGGACAGGGTTTTGAGCAGTTCTTC. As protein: CASSTGQGFEQFF.